This T cell receptor beta chain was captured in a study of blood T cell repertoires in COVID-19. At the level of the study: Donors in the United States, Italy and Spain gave samples during acute or convalescent COVID-19.

Measured with immunoSEQ multiplex PCR; TCRdb has only the in-frame clones, and not every one. The sample includes about 190,000 clones, around 79% of them seen just once. The CDR3 length is 15 residues. V dropped 4 bases and J dropped 7 bases, with 20 bases sitting between them. Per germline, CDR1 MDHEN and CDR2 SYDVKM. Source material: peripheral blood. The source of this sequence is a woman aged 45-60 years with acute or convalescent COVID-19. The V gene is TRBV28, the J gene TRBJ2-7; TRBD2 might be the D (7 bases). The DNA for the CDR3 is TGTGCCAGCAGTTCTGAGGGGGGGCCCGTTGAGGAGCAGTACTTC. Translating it yields CASSSEGGPVEEQYF.